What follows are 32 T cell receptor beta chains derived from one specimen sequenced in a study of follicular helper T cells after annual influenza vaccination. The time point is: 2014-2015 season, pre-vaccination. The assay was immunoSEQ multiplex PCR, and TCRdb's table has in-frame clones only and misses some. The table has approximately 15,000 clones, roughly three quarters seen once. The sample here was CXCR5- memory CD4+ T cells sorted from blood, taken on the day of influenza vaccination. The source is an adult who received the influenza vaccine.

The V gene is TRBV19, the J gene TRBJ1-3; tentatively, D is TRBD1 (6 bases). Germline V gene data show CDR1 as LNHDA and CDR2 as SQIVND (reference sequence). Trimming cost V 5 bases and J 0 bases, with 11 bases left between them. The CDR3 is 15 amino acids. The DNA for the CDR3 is TGTGCCAGTAGTTCGGGACAAGCCTCTGGAAACACCATATATTTT. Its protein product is CASSSGQASGNTIYF.

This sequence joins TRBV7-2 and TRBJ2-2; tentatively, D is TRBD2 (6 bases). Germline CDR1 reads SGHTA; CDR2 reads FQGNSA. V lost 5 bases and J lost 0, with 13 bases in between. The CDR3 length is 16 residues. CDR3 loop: CASSPFGGTNTGELFF. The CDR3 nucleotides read TGTGCCAGCAGCCCTTTCGGGGGTACGAACACCGGGGAGCTGTTTTTT.

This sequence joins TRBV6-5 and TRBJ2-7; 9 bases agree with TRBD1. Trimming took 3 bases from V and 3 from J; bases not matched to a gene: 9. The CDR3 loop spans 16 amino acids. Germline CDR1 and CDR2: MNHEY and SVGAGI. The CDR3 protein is CASSYRSGQGFYEQYF. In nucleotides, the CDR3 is TGTGCCAGCAGTTATCGTTCGGGACAGGGATTCTACGAGCAGTACTTC.

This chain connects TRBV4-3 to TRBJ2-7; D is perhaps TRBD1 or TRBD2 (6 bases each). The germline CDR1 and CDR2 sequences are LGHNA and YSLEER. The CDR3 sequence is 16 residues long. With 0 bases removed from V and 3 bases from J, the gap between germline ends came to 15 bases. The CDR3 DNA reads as TGCGCCAGCAGCCAAGAAGGATGGGGGGCCGGCTACGAGCAGTACTTC. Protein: CASSQEGWGAGYEQYF.

CDR3 region: CASRTPKTSTEAFF. CDR3 sequence (DNA): TGTGCCAGCAGGACCCCCAAAACCTCCACTGAAGCTTTCTTT. The chain has TRBV2 and TRBJ1-1; unclear D gene. Looked up from germline, CDR1 is SNHLY and CDR2 is FYNNEI. The V end was cut by 6 bases, the J end by 4 bases, with 15 bases between. This CDR3 is 14 amino acids long.

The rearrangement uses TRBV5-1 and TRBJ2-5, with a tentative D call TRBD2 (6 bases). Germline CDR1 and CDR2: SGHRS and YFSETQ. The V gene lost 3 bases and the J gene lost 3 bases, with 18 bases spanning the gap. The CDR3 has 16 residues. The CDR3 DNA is TGCGCCAGCAGCTCGGGGGTCCGGTTATTCGAAGAGACCCAGTACTTC. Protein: CASSSGVRLFEETQYF.

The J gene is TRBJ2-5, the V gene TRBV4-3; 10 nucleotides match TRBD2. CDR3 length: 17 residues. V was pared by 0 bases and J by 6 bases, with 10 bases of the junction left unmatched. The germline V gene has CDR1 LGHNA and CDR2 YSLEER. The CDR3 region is CASSQDSLAGARQTQYF. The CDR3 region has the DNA TGCGCCAGCAGCCAAGATAGCCTAGCGGGGGCCCGGCAGACCCAGTACTTC.

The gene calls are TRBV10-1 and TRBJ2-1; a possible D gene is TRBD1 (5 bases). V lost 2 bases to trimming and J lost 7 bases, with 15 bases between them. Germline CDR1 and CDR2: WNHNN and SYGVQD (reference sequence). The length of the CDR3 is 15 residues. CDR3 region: CASSERRVVKNEQFF. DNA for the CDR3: TGCGCCAGCAGTGAGCGCAGGGTGGTGAAAAATGAGCAGTTCTTC.

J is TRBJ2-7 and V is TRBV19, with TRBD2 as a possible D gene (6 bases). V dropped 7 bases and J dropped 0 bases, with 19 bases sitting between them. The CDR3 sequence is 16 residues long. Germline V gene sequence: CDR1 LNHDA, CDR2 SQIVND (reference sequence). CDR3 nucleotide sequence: TGTGCCAGTACCCCGGGCGCGGGGTTAACCTCCTACGAGCAGTACTTC. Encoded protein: CASTPGAGLTSYEQYF.

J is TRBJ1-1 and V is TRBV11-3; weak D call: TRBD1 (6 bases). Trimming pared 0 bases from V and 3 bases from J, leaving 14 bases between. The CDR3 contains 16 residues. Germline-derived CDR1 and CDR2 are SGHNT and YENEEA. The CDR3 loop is CASSLEYQGMDTEAFF. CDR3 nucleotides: TGTGCCAGCAGCTTAGAGTACCAGGGGATGGACACTGAAGCTTTCTTT.

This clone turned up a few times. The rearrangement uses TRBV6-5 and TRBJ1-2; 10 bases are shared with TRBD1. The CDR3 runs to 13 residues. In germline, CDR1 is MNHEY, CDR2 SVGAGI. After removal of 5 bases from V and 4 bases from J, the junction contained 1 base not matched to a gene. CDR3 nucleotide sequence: TGTGCCAGCAGTCGGACAGGGGGCTATGGCTACACCTTC. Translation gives CASSRTGGYGYTF.

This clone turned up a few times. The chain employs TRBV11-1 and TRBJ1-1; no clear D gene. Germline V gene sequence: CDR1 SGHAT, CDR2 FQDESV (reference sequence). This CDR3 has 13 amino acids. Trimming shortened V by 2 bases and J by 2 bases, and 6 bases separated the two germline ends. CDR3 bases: TGTGCCAGCAGCTTAAGGCCCAACACTGAAGCTTTCTTT. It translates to CASSLRPNTEAFF.

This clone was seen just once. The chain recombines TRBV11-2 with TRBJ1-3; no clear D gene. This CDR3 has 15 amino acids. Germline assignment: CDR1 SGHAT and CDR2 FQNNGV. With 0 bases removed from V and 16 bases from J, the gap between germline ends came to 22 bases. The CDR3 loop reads CASSLDPGRTIPPYF. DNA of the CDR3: TGTGCCAGCAGCTTAGACCCGGGCCGGACCATCCCGCCTTATTTT.

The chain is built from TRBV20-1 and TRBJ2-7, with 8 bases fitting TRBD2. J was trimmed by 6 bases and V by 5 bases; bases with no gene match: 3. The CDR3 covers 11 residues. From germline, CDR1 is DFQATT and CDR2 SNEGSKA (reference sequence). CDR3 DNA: TGCAGTGCTCGGGGGGGGGCCGAGCAGTACTTC. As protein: CSARGGAEQYF.

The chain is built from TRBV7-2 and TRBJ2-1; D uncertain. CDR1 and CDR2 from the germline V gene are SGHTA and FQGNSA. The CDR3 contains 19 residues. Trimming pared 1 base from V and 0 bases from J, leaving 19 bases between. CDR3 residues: CASSLVGSQAPSSYNEQFF. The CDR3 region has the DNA TGTGCCAGCAGCTTAGTAGGCAGCCAAGCCCCGAGCTCCTACAATGAGCAGTTCTTC.

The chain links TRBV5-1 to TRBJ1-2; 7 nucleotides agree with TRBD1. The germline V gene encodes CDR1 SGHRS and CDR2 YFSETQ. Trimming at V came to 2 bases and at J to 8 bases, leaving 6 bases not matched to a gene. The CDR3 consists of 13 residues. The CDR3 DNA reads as TGCGCCAGCAGCTTCGGACAGGTCGTCGGCTACACCTTC. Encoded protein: CASSFGQVVGYTF.

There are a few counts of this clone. CDR3 bases: TGTGCCAGCAGTGATGTCAGGCTAGCGGGGTATGAGCAGTACTTC. Amino acids: CASSDVRLAGYEQYF. This chain uses TRBV2 with TRBJ2-7; 9 nucleotides match TRBD2. Germline lookup yields CDR1 SNHLY and CDR2 FYNNEI. V was pared by 3 bases and J by 7 bases, with 10 bases of the junction left unmatched. This CDR3 has 15 amino acids.

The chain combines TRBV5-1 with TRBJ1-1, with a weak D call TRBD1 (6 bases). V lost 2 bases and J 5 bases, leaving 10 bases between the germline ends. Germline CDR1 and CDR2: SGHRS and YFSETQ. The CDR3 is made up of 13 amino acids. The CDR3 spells CASSFTGRTEAFF. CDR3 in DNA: TGCGCCAGCAGCTTTACAGGGCGGACTGAAGCTTTCTTT.

CDR3 bases: TGTGCCAGCAGCGTAGGAATTGGGGGAGGGAACACTGAAGCTTTCTTT. Its translation: CASSVGIGGGNTEAFF. This sequence joins TRBV9 and TRBJ1-1, with D maybe TRBD1 (5 bases). Trimming took 0 bases from V and 1 from J, leaving 13 bases between them. Germline V gene lookup returns CDR1 SGDLS and CDR2 YYNGEE. The CDR3 sequence is 16 residues long.

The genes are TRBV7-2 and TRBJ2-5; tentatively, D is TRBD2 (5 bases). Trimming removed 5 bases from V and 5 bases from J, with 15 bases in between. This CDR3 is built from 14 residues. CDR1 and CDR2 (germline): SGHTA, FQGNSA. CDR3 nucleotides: TGTGCCAGCAGCCCCCGGGGTACCGGGGAGACCCAGTACTTC. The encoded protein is CASSPRGTGETQYF.

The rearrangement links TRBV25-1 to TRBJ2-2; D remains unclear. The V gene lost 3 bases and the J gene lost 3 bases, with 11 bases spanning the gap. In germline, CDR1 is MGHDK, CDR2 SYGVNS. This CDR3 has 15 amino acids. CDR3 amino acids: CASSDNGRYTGELFF. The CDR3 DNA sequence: TGTGCCAGCAGTGATAATGGGCGGTACACCGGGGAGCTGTTTTTT.

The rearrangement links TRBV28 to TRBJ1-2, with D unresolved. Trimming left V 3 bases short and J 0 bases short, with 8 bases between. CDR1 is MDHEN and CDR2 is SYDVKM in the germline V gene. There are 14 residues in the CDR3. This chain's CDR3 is CASSFRRTNYGYTF. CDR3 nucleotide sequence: TGTGCCAGCAGTTTTAGGCGTACTAACTATGGCTACACCTTC.

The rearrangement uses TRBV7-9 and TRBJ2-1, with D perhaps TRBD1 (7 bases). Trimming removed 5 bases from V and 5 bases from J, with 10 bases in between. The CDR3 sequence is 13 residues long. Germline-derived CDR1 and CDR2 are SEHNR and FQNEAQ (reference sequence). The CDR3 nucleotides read TGTGCCAGCAGCGCGGGACAGCACAATGAGCAGTTCTTC. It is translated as CASSAGQHNEQFF.

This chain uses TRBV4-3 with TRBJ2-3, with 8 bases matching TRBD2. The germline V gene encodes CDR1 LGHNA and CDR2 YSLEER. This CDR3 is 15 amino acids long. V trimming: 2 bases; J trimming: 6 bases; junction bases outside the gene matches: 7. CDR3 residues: CASSQRGGGTDTQYF. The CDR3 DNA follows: TGCGCCAGCAGCCAAAGGGGCGGGGGGACTGATACGCAGTATTTT.

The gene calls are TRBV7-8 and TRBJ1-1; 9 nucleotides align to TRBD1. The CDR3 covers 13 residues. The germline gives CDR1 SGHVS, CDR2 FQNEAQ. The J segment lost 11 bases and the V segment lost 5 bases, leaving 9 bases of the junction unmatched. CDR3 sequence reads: CASSPGTGWWAFF. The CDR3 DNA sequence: TGTGCCAGCAGCCCGGGGACAGGGTGGTGGGCTTTCTTT.

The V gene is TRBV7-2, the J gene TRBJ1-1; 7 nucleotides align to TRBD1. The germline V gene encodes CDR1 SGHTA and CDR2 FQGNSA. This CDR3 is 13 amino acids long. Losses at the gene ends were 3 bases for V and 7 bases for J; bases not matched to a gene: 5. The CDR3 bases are TGTGCCAGCAGCTTGAACCGGGACAGTGAAGCTTTCTTT. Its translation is CASSLNRDSEAFF.

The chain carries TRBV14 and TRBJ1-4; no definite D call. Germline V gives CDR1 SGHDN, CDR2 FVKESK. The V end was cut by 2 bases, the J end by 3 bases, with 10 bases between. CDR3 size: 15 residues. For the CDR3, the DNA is TGTGCCAGCAGCCAATTCAGACGGTCTAATGAAAAACTGTTTTTT. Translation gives CASSQFRRSNEKLFF.

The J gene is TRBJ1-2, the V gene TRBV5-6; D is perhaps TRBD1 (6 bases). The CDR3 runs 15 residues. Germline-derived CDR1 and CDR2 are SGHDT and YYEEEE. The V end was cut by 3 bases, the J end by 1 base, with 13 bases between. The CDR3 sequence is CASSSVGQNNYGYTF. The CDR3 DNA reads TGTGCCAGCAGCTCAGTTGGACAGAATAACTATGGCTACACCTTC.

The CDR3: CASSYLEGRGYGYTF. CDR3 DNA sequence: TGTGCCAGCAGCTATCTAGAGGGGCGCGGCTATGGCTACACCTTC. V gene TRBV7-9 combines with J gene TRBJ1-2; perhaps TRBD1 as D (5 bases). The length of the CDR3 is 15 residues. From germline, CDR1 is SEHNR and CDR2 FQNEAQ (reference sequence). Trimming removed 4 bases from V and 4 bases from J, with 16 bases in between.

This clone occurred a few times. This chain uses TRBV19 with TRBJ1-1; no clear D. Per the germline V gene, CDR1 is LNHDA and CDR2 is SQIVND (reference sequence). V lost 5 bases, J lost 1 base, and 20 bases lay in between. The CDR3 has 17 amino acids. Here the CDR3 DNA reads TGTGCCAGTAGTGCTATGGGAGGTTCGTACGCGAACACTGAAGCTTTCTTT. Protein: CASSAMGGSYANTEAFF. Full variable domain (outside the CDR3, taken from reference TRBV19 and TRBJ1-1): DGGITQSPKYLFRKEGQNVTLSCEQNLNHDAMYWYRQDPGQGLRLIYYSQIVNDFQKGDIAEGYSVSREKKESFPLTVTSAQKNPTAFYLCASSAMGGSYANTEAFFGQGTRLTVV.

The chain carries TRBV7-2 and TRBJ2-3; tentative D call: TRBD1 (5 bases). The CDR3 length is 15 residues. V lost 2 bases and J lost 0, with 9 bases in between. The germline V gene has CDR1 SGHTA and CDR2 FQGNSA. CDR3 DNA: TGTGCCAGCAGCTTACGACCAGGGAGCACAGATACGCAGTATTTT. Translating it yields CASSLRPGSTDTQYF.

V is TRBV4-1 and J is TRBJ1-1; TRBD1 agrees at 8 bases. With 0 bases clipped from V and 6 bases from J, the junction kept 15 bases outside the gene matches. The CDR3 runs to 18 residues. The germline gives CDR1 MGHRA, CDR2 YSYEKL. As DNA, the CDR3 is TGCGCCAGCAGCCAAGAACCGTCCGGGAGGACAGGGAGGTCTGAAGCTTTCTTT. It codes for CASSQEPSGRTGRSEAFF.